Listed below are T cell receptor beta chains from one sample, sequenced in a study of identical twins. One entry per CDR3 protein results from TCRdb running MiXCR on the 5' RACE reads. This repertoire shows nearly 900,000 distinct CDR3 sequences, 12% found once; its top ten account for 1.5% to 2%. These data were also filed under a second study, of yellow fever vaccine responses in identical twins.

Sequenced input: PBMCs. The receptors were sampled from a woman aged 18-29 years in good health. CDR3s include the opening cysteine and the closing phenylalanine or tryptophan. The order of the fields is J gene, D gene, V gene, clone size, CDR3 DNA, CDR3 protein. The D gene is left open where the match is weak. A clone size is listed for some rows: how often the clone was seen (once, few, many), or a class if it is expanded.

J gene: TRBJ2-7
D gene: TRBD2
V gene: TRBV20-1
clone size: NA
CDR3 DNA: TGCAGTGCTAGGTCCGGGACTAGCGTCCACGAGCAGTACTTC
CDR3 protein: CSARSGTSVHEQYF

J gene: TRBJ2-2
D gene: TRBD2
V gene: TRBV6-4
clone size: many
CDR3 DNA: TGTGCCAGCAGTGAGGCTAGCGGAAACACCGGGGAGCTGTTTTTT
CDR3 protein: CASSEASGNTGELFF

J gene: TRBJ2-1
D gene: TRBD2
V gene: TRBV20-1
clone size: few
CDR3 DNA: TGCAGTGCCACTAGCGGGGCGTCCTACAATGAGCAGTTCTTC
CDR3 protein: CSATSGASYNEQFF

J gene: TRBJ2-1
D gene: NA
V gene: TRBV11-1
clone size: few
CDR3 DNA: TGTGCCAGCAGCTTAACACCCACAAGTGCAAATTTGGTGTATGAGCAGTTCTTC
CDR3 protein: CASSLTPTSANLVYEQFF

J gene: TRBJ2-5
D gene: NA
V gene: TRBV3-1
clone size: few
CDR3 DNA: TGTGCCAGCAGCCAAGATCTTGGGCTACAAGAGACCCAGTACTTC
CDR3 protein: CASSQDLGLQETQYF

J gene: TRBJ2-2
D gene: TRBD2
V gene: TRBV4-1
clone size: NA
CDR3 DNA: TGCGCCAGCAGCCAAGGGTCGAATAGCGGGGGGGCCGGGGAGCTGTTTTTT
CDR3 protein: CASSQGSNSGGAGELFF

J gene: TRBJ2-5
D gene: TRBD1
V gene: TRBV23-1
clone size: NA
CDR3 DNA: TGCGCCAGCCGTAAAGTAGGGACAGGGGCTCTGCAAGAGACCCAGTACTTC
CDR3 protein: CASRKVGTGALQETQYF

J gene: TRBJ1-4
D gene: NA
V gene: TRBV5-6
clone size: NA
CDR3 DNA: TGTGCCAGCAGCTTGTGGGGGGCTAATGAAAAACTGTTTTTT
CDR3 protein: CASSLWGANEKLFF

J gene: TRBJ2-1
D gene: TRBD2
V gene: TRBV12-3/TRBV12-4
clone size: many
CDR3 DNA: TGTGCCAGCAGTCGAAGGACTAGCGGCCAGGTCTACAATGAGCAGTTCTTC
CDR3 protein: CASSRRTSGQVYNEQFF

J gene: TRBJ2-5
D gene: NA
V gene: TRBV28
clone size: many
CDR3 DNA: TGTGCCAGCAGTTCCCCCATTAAGACCCAGTACTTC
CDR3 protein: CASSSPIKTQYF

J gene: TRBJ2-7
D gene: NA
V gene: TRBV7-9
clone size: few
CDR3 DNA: TGTGCCAGCAGCATCGGGACTCACGAGCAGTACTTC
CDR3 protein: CASSIGTHEQYF

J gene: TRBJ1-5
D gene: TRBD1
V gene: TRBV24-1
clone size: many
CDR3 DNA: TGTGCCACCAGGCAGACAGGGGCCAATCAGCCCCAGCATTTT
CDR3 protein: CATRQTGANQPQHF

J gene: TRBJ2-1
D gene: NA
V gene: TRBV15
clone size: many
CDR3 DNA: TGTGCCACCGGAGGTAGCTCCTACAATGAGCAGTTCTTC
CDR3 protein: CATGGSSYNEQFF

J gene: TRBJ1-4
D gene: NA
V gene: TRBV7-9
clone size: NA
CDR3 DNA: TGTGCCAGCAGCTTAGAAGGGATGCCTAATGAAAAACTGTTTTTT
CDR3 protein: CASSLEGMPNEKLFF

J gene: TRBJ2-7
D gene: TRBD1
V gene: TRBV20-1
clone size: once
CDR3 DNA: TGCTGTGCAAAGAGATTTGGGACAGGGGGTAACGACGAGCAGTACTTC
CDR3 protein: CCAKRFGTGGNDEQYF

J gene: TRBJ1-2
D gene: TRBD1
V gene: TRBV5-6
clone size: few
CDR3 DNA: TGTGCCAGCAGCTTGGGGGACAGGGACTCCTATGGCTACACCTTC
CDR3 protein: CASSLGDRDSYGYTF

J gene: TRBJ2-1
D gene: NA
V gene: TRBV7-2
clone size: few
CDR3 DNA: TGTGCCAGCAGCTTAAAAGGGGCGGTTAACAATGAGCAGTTCTTC
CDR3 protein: CASSLKGAVNNEQFF

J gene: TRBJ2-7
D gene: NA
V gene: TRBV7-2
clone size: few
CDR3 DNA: TGTGCCAGCACCGCGAGGACCTTTACCTACGAGCAGTACTTC
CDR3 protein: CASTARTFTYEQYF

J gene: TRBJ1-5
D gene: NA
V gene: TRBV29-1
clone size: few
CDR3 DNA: TGCAGCGTTGCGGGGTCAGTGAATCAGCCCCAGCATTTT
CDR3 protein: CSVAGSVNQPQHF

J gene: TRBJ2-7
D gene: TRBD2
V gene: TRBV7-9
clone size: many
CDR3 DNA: TGTGCCAGCAGCTTTGCGGGGGGCGAGCAGTACTTC
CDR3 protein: CASSFAGGEQYF

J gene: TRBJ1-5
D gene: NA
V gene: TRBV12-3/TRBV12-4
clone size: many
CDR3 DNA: TGTGCCAGCAGTTTGAGTCAGCAAAATCAGCCCCAGCATTTT
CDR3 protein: CASSLSQQNQPQHF

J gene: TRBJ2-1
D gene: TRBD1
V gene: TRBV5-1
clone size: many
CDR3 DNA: TGCGCCAGCAGCTTTAGGGACAGGGGTAACAATGAGCAGTTCTTC
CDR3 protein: CASSFRDRGNNEQFF

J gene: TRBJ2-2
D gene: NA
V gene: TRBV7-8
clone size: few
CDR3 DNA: TGTGCCAGCAGCTTACTAGCACCACGGACCGGGGAGCTGTTTTTT
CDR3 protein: CASSLLAPRTGELFF

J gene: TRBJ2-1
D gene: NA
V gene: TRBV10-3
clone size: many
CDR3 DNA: TGTGCCATCTCTAGACAGGAGGAGGTATTGAATGAGCAGTTCTTC
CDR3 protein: CAISRQEEVLNEQFF

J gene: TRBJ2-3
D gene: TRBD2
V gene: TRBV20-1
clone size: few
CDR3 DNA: TGCAGTGCTAGCTTGCGGGGGGGCCGTAGAGATACGCAGTATTTT
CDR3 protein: CSASLRGGRRDTQYF

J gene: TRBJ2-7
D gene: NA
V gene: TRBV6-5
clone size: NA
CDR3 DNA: TGTGCCAGCAGTTCCCTCTATGCGGACCTCTCCTACGAGCAGTACTTC
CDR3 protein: CASSSLYADLSYEQYF

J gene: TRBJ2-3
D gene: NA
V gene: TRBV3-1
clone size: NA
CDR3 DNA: TGTGCCAGCAGTGACCCGGGACGGATGCTCACAGATACGCAGTATTTT
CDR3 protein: CASSDPGRMLTDTQYF

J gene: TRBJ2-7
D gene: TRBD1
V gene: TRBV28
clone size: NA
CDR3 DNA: TGTGCCAGCAGCCCCGGGACAGGGGGCGCTTGGCGGGAGGGGAGAGGGTACTTC
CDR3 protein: CASSPGTGGAWREGRGYF

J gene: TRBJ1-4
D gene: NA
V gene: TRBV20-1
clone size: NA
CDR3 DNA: TGCAGTGCTAGGGGACGGCTTAATGAAAAACTGTTTTTT
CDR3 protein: CSARGRLNEKLFF